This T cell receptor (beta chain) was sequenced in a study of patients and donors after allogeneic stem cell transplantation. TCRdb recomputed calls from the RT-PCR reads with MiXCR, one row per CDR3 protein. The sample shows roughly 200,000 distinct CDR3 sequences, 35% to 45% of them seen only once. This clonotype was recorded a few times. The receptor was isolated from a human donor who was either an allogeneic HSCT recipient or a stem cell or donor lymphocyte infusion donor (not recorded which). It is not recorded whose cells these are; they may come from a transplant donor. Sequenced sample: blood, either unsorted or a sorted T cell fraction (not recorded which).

The CDR3 reads CAISELSGDQPQHF. In DNA form, the CDR3 reads TGTGCCATCAGTGAGTTGTCAGGGGATCAGCCCCAGCATTTT. The V gene is TRBV10-3, the J gene TRBJ1-5; possibly TRBD1 for D (6 bases). The CDR3 length is 14 residues. V dropped 1 base and J dropped 5 bases, with 9 bases sitting between them. CDR1 is ENHRY and CDR2 is SYGVKD in the germline V gene.